This T cell receptor (beta chain) was documented in a study of blood T cell repertoires in COVID-19. The wider study: Samples taken during acute and convalescent COVID-19 were collected in the United States, Italy and Spain. PBMCs, B-cell-depleted T cells, or T cells provided the cDNA or gDNA that made up the material.

Original data processing: Amplification from reference gene primers served as the basis for estimated nucleated cell counts. The protocol was immunoSEQ multiplex PCR, while the TCRdb copy is restricted to in-frame clones and leaves out a portion. V and J calls and clone size follow that table, whereas D and trimming were derived from the DNA. The data contain some 130,000 clones, 87% of them singletons. The CDR3 is made up of 12 amino acids. V was clipped by 1 base and J by 14 bases, with 12 bases between them. Germline lookup yields CDR1 SEHNR and CDR2 FQNEAQ (reference sequence). What was sequenced was peripheral blood. The chain is built from TRBV7-9 and TRBJ2-1; D uncertain. This clonotype was sampled from a man aged 45-65 years with active COVID-19. The CDR3 protein is CASSLEARIKFF. The CDR3 DNA follows: TGTGCCAGCAGCTTAGAAGCTAGGATTAAGTTCTTC.